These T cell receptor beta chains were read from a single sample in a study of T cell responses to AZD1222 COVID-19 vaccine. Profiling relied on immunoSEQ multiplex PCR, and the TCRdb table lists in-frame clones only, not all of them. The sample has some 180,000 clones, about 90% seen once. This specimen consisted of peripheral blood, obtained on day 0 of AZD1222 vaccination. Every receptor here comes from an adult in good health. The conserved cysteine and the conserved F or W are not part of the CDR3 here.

ASSVGLESRDTQY TRBJ2-3 TRBV9
ASSSVDSPPGGYT TRBJ1-2 TRBV28
ASSYGAGQTYEQY TRBJ2-7 TRBV6-5
ASSLVGEGNTEAF TRBJ1-1 TRBV27
ASSSGYSPLH TRBJ1-6 TRBV27
ASSPSRGVMETQY TRBJ2-5 TRBV7-7
ASSHRDGYT TRBJ1-2 TRBV3-1/TRBV3-2
ASSLWAGSGELF TRBJ2-2 TRBV28
ASSQFGRTGESEQY TRBJ2-7 TRBV18
ASRPWTGSNQPQH TRBJ1-5 TRBV27
ASSRQLAQVDNTQY TRBJ2-3 TRBV18
ASSLAGSGRRLLSETQY TRBJ2-5 TRBV7-9
ASSPAGAGYEQY TRBJ2-7 TRBV18
ASSYERGGVLF TRBJ2-2 TRBV6-5
SASTVNRESRPYEQY TRBJ2-7 TRBV20-1
ASSSGGTGNTIY TRBJ1-3 TRBV6-5
ASSLVGSGTPLGYT TRBJ1-2 TRBV7-2
ASSQGQGVITEAF TRBJ1-1 TRBV3-1/TRBV3-2
ASSLAPPGRQY TRBJ2-7 TRBV7-2
ASDTTGYTGELF TRBJ2-2 TRBV19
ASREGVAGTRGDSPLH TRBJ1-6 TRBV28
ASSHKNRGWGTDTQY TRBJ2-3 TRBV28
ASSQEGRGGGYT TRBJ1-2 TRBV4-3
ASSSYDRGNNEQF TRBJ2-1 TRBV11-1
ASSPTGGEQGSGYT TRBJ1-2 TRBV18
ASSDVRGRKYNEQF TRBJ2-1 TRBV10-2
ASSLTVRELPQH TRBJ1-5 TRBV19
ACSRGVQETQY TRBJ2-5 TRBV30
ASSLRGNPGANVLT TRBJ2-6 TRBV5-4
ASSLNYNEQF TRBJ2-1 TRBV28
ASSPGQGRTFQPQH TRBJ1-5 TRBV4-2
ASSYSHRDTQY TRBJ2-3 TRBV6-5
ASSVAGTSGNEQF TRBJ2-1 TRBV9
ASSLAGIGYT TRBJ1-2 TRBV5-1
ASSGLLSGNTIY TRBJ1-3 TRBV2
ASTRRGASNYGYT TRBJ1-2 TRBV19
ASSGQPGGAYEQY TRBJ2-7 TRBV6-5
ASSIIRDTQY TRBJ2-3 TRBV12-3/TRBV12-4
ASSIRQAYEQY TRBJ2-7 TRBV28
ASSKTLTGGTEAF TRBJ1-1 TRBV6-2/TRBV6-3
AISETGTGVGYT TRBJ1-2 TRBV10-3
ATSRDRGGRDTQY TRBJ2-3 TRBV15
ASSPRGGSQNIQY TRBJ2-4 TRBV18
ASSEGGSSGNTIY TRBJ1-3 TRBV6-1
ASSFGQTGTGELF TRBJ2-2 TRBV11-2
ASNGAGGINEQF TRBJ2-1 TRBV28
SVIQGRTNEKLF TRBJ1-4 TRBV29-1
ASNSGLGANYGYT TRBJ1-2 TRBV5-1
ARRTGYDQPQH TRBJ1-5 TRBV5-3
ASSQGGRGAGNTIY TRBJ1-3 TRBV3-1/TRBV3-2
ASRKQLLAGFSYEQY TRBJ2-7 TRBV25-1